This is a list of T cell receptor beta chains from one sample in a study of cytomegalovirus exposure and HLA in healthy donors. Repertoires were generated with immunoSEQ multiplex PCR, while TCRdb's copy carries only in-frame clones and drops some. The data show a few hundred thousand clones, about 90% seen once. Sequencing was performed on PBMCs. These receptors originate from a woman aged 18-29 years in good health and CMV-seronegative. The CDR3 runs from the conserved cysteine through the conserved F or W. The D gene is left open where the match is weak. Some rows mark clone size as missing; the rest say once, few, many or name a class of expanded clone.

v_call,d_call,clone_size,j_call,cdr3_nt,cdr3_aa
TRBV10-3,TRBD1,NA,TRBJ1-2,TGTGCCATCAGTGTGGAGAGACAGGGCGATGGCTACACCTTC,CAISVERQGDGYTF
TRBV28,NA,NA,TRBJ2-7,TGTGCCAGCAGTTTGGCGGCAGGGCACTCCTACGAGCAGTACTTC,CASSLAAGHSYEQYF
TRBV7-8,NA,NA,TRBJ1-1,TGTGCCAGCAGCTTAGTAAGCGGGTCCCCATGGGCTTTCTTT,CASSLVSGSPWAFF
TRBV5-6,NA,once,TRBJ2-7,TGTGCCAGCAGCCCCGTCGGGTCCTACGAGCAGTACTTC,CASSPVGSYEQYF
TRBV5-4,NA,NA,TRBJ2-7,TGTGCCAGCAGTTCGGCCTACGAGCAGTACTTC,CASSSAYEQYF
TRBV7-9,TRBD2,NA,TRBJ2-7,TGTGCCAGCAGCGTCGGGGGACTAGGGGACTACGAGCAGTACTTC,CASSVGGLGDYEQYF
TRBV28,NA,NA,TRBJ1-2,TGTGCCAGCAGTGTGAGCTATGGCTACACCTTC,CASSVSYGYTF
TRBV5-1,NA,NA,TRBJ2-5,TGCGCCAGCAGCCGCGGACAGTACCAAGAGACCCAGTACTTC,CASSRGQYQETQYF
TRBV7-6,NA,NA,TRBJ2-7,TGTGCCAGCAGCTTAGTTTCCGGAGGCCCCTACGAGCAGTACTTC,CASSLVSGGPYEQYF
TRBV2,TRBD1,NA,TRBJ1-1,TGTGCCAGCAGTGACTATATCAGGGGGTCCGCTGAAGCTTTCTTT,CASSDYIRGSAEAFF
TRBV6-5,NA,NA,TRBJ1-1,TGTGCCAGCAGTTACTCAACCGGGGTCAACACTGAAGCTTTCTTT,CASSYSTGVNTEAFF
TRBV6-6,NA,once,TRBJ2-7,TGTGCCAGCAGTTACGCCGAGCCCTACGAGCAGTACTTC,CASSYAEPYEQYF
TRBV19,TRBD1,NA,TRBJ1-1,TGTGCCAGTAAGGGGACAGGGAGGACTGAAGCTTTCTTT,CASKGTGRTEAFF
TRBV28,TRBD1,NA,TRBJ1-3,TGTGCCAGCAGCCGAAGCAGGGGGCATGGAAACACCATATATTTT,CASSRSRGHGNTIYF
TRBV11-2,TRBD1,NA,TRBJ1-3,TGTGCCAGCAGCTCTATCCTCAGGGGGCTTGGAAACACCATATATTTT,CASSSILRGLGNTIYF
TRBV5-1,NA,NA,TRBJ2-3,TGCGCCAGCAGCTTGGGGGACACGAGCACAGATACGCAGTATTTT,CASSLGDTSTDTQYF
TRBV29-1,TRBD2,few,TRBJ2-7,TGCAGCGTTAAGACTAGCGGGATCTCCTACGAGCAGTACTTC,CSVKTSGISYEQYF
TRBV5-1,TRBD1,NA,TRBJ2-1,TGCGCCAGCAGCTTGCGGGGACAGGGGCCCCTCAATGAGCAGTTCTTC,CASSLRGQGPLNEQFF
TRBV6-5,TRBD1,once,TRBJ2-1,TGTGCCAGCAGTCGAGGCGACAGGGGCAATGAGCAGTTCTTC,CASSRGDRGNEQFF
TRBV6-5,TRBD1,NA,TRBJ1-2,TGTGCCAGCAGAACGACAGGGTCAAATGGGGGCTACACCTTC,CASRTTGSNGGYTF
TRBV27,TRBD1,NA,TRBJ2-5,TGTGCCAGCAGTACCACAGGGGGCGAGGAGACCCAGTACTTC,CASSTTGGEETQYF
TRBV28,NA,NA,TRBJ1-1,TGTGCCAGCAGTCTAGAATTCACTGAAGCTTTCTTT,CASSLEFTEAFF
TRBV4-1,NA,NA,TRBJ1-5,TGCGCCAGCAGCCAGGCAAGGAGGGGTGGGCAGCCCCAGCATTTT,CASSQARRGGQPQHF
TRBV6-5,NA,NA,TRBJ2-3,TGTGCCAGCAGTCTCTCAGGAGGAGCCACAGATACGCAGTATTTT,CASSLSGGATDTQYF
TRBV7-8,TRBD1,NA,TRBJ2-6,TGTGCCAGCAGCTTAGCAGCGACTGGACAGGGAACTCCCTCTGGGGCCAACGTCCTGACTTTC,CASSLAATGQGTPSGANVLTF
TRBV28,NA,NA,TRBJ2-3,TGTGCCAGCAGTTTGAGACAGGCGTTCGCAGATACGCAGTATTTT,CASSLRQAFADTQYF
TRBV4-1,NA,NA,TRBJ2-7,TGCGCCAGCAGCCAGTTACTGGGGGGTACCTACGAGCAGTACTTC,CASSQLLGGTYEQYF
TRBV11-2,TRBD2,NA,TRBJ2-1,TGTGCCAGCAGCTACGGGAGGTTGAACAATGAGCAGTTCTTC,CASSYGRLNNEQFF
TRBV10-3,NA,NA,TRBJ2-3,TGTGCCATCAGTGAGTCGACTCGAGGAAGCGAGAAACGTGATACGCAGTATTTT,CAISESTRGSEKRDTQYF
TRBV27,TRBD1,once,TRBJ1-4,TGTGCCAGCAGTTTACGAACCGGGACAGCTAATGAAAAACTGTTTTTT,CASSLRTGTANEKLFF
TRBV29-1,TRBD1,NA,TRBJ2-7,TGCAGCGTTGAAGACAGGGGGCGGGTCGAGCAGTACTTC,CSVEDRGRVEQYF
TRBV5-1,TRBD2,NA,TRBJ2-3,TGCGCCAGCGCCCGAAACTCGTTAGCGGGAGGAACAGATACGCAGTATTTT,CASARNSLAGGTDTQYF
TRBV5-6,TRBD1,NA,TRBJ1-2,TGTGCTAGCAGCCACTCCTACCGGGACAGCGGTGGCTATGGCTACACCTTC,CASSHSYRDSGGYGYTF
TRBV6-4,TRBD2,NA,TRBJ2-1,TGTGCCAGCAGTGACGGCTTAGCGGGAGCGGGTGAGCAGTTCTTC,CASSDGLAGAGEQFF
TRBV4-2,TRBD2,NA,TRBJ2-2,TGTGCCAGCAGCCAGGCTAGCGGGAGGAACACCGGGGAGCTGTTTTTT,CASSQASGRNTGELFF
TRBV7-2,TRBD2,NA,TRBJ2-7,TGTGCCAGCAGCTTAAAGTGGTCCGGGTCGGGAGGCTACGAGCAGTACTTC,CASSLKWSGSGGYEQYF
TRBV19,TRBD1,NA,TRBJ1-4,TGTGCCAGTAGGCAGACAGGGCCCAGCGAAAAACTGTTTTTT,CASRQTGPSEKLFF
TRBV2,TRBD1,NA,TRBJ2-7,TGTGCCAGCCGAAAGGGACAGGGAACCTACGAGCAGTACTTC,CASRKGQGTYEQYF
TRBV30,TRBD1,few,TRBJ1-5,TGTGCCTGGAGTGGCGGACAGGAAAATCAGCCCCAGCATTTT,CAWSGGQENQPQHF
TRBV5-1,NA,NA,TRBJ2-7,TGCGCCAGCAGCTTGGGGGCAGGGCCCGCCTACGAGCAGTACTTC,CASSLGAGPAYEQYF
TRBV28,NA,NA,TRBJ2-1,TGTGCCAGCAGTGCTTGGCCCTTAGTCAGGGTCAATGAGCAGTTCTTC,CASSAWPLVRVNEQFF